The sequence of this T cell receptor (beta chain) was determined in a study of STAT5B mutations in CD4+ large granular lymphocyte leukemia (dated by TCRdb to 2021 to 2024). At the level of the whole study: Among the healthy controls, the CDR3 'QG' motif was associated with a particular HLA allele. The TCRbeta repertoires of CD4+ T-cell large granular lymphocyte leukemia patients were compared with the TCRbeta repertoires of healthy blood donors. Flow cytometry on FACSCanto II or FACSVerse showed that the purified fractions were more than 95% pure among lymphocytes.

This clone was picked up one time. The antigen this receptor binds is unknown. No much larger clone is present one base from it, and per-base qualities are unavailable. The healthy control group was made up of more than 35 blood donors, and the Finnish Red Cross blood service supplied their buffy coats. All TCR-sequenced material derived from peripheral blood: patient blood samples and healthy donor buffy coats. Ficoll-Hypaque gradient centrifugation was used to isolate peripheral blood mononuclear cells. CD4+ cells were magnetically purified from the buffy coats of healthy controls. The Gentra Puregene Cell and Tissue kit was used for genomic DNA extraction, and quantification was performed on a Qubit 2.0 fluorometer. Study-wide findings and limitations: Main leukemic clonotypes were private to each patient, although approximately 26% appeared at low frequency in other patients' non-leukemic repertoires. Data were not HLA-matched; higher clonality in CD4+ versus CD8+ T-LGLL could reflect the relatively small sample size. CD4-sorted patient repertoires appeared more clonal than healthy CD4+ repertoires, and this difference persisted after removing the putative leukemic clones.

The immunoSEQ assay at survey resolution was used to sequence TCRbeta rearrangements from genomic DNA. The published analysis was carried out like this. A lowest detectable productive clonotype frequency of 2.59 x 10-5 was observed in the TCR sequencing data. Only productive TCRbeta rearrangements, meaning sequences that were complete and in-frame, were kept for the analyses. The clonality of each sample was calculated as Simpson clonality in the immunoSEQ Analyzer version 3.0. Clones were grouped by frequency into very rare, small, medium, large (1-20%) or hyperexpanded (>20%) categories. Generation probabilities were estimated with OLGA 1.2.3, V-gene circos plots were made with VDJtools, specificities were searched in VDJdb, and CDR3 motifs were identified with GLIPH. Imported from immuneACCESS, the table was reduced by TCRdb to in-frame sequences with V and J called. These copies leave out some clones; in studies compared against another copy, an unresolved V gene accounts for under half, and the cause of the remainder is not known. D and trimming come from the DNA, and the V and J calls and clone size come from that table. A total of tens of thousands of clones appear in this sample, approximately 80% of them only once. The ten largest clones capture approximately 4% of the sample.

The material sequenced was CD4+ T cells from blood buffy coats. The receptor was isolated from a human donor in good health.

The CDR3 protein sequence reads: CASSPTSGGQHTEAFF. The DNA reads TGTGCCAGCAGCCCTACTTCCGGGGGACAGCACACTGAAGCTTTCTTT. The sequence is built from TRBV7-9 and TRBJ1-1, with 7 middle bases fitting TRBD1. Clipping removes 5 bases from V and 3 bases from J, with 12 as the unmatched junction base count. The germline V gene (reference sequence) supplies CDR1 SEHNR and CDR2 FQNEAQ. Taken from cysteine to phenylalanine, the CDR3 has 16 residues. Only the CDR3 DNA stays, 48 bases, in frame from base 1.